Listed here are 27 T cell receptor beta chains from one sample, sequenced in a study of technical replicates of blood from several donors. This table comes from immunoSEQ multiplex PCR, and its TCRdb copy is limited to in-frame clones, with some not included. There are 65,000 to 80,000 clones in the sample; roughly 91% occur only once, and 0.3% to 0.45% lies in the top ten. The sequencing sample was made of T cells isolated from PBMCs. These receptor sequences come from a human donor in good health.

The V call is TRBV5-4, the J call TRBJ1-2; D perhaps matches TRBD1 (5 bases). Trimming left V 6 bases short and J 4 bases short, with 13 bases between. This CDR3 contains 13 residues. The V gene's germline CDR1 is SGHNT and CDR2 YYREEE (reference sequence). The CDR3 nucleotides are TGTGCCAGCAACCGGGGGGGGACCTATGGCTACACCTTC. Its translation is CASNRGGTYGYTF.

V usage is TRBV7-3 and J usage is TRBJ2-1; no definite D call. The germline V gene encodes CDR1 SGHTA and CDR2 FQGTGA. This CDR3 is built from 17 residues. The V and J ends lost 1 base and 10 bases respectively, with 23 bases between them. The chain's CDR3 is CASSLSDQAFGYPEQFF. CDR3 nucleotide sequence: TGTGCCAGCAGCTTAAGTGATCAGGCCTTTGGATATCCCGAGCAGTTCTTC.

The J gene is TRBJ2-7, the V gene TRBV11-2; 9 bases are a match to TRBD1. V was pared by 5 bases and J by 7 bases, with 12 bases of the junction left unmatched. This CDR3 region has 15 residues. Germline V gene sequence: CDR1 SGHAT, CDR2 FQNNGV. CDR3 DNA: TGTGCCAGCAGCCTACGGAGGACAGGGGACCGGGAGCAGTACTTC. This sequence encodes CASSLRRTGDREQYF.

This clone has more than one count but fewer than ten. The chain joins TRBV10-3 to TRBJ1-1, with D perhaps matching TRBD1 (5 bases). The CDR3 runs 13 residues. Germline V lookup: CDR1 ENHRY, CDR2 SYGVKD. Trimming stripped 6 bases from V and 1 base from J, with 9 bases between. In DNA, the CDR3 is TGTGCCATCAGGGAAACAGGGAACACTGAAGCTTTCTTT. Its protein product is CAIRETGNTEAFF.

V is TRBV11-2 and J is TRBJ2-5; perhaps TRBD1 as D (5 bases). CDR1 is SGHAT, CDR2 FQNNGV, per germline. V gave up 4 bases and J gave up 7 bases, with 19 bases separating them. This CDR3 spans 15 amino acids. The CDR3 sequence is CASSWGTGFDGTQYF. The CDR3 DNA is TGTGCCAGCAGCTGGGGTACAGGCTTCGACGGGACCCAGTACTTC. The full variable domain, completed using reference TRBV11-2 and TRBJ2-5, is EAGVAQSPRYKIIEKRQSVAFWCNPISGHATLYWYQQILGQGPKLLIQFQNNGVVDDSQLPKDRFSAERLKGVDSTLKIQPAKLEDSAVYLCASSWGTGFDGTQYFGPGTRLLVL.

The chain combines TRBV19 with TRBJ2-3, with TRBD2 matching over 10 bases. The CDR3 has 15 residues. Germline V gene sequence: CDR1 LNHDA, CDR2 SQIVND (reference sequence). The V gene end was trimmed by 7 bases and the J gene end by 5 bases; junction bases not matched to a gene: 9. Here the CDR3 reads CASTWAASGRDTQYF. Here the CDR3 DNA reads TGTGCCAGTACCTGGGCGGCTAGCGGGAGAGATACGCAGTATTTT.

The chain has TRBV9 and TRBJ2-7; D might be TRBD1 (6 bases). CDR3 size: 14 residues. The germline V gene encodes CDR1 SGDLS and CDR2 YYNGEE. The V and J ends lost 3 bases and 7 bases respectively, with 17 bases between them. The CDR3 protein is CASSAGQRVREQYF. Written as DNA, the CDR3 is TGTGCCAGCAGCGCCGGACAGAGGGTAAGGGAGCAGTACTTC.

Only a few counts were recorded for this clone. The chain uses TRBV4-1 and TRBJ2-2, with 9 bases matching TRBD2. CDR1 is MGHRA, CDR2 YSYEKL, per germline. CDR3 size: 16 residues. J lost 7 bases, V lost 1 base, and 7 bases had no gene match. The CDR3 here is CASSQVLAGVGGELFF. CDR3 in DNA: TGCGCCAGCAGCCAAGTATTAGCGGGAGTTGGCGGGGAGCTGTTTTTT.

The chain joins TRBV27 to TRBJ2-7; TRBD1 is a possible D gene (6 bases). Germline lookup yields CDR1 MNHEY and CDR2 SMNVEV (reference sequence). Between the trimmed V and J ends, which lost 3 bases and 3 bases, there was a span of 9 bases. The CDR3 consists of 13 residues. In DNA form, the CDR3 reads TGTGCCAGCAGTTTCACAGGGATCTACGAGCAGTACTTC. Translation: CASSFTGIYEQYF.

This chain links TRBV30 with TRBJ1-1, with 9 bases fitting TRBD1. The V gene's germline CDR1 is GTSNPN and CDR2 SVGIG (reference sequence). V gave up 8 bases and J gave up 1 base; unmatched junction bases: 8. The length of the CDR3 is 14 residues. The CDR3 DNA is TGTGCCGGAGACAGGGGGTTGGAGAACACTGAAGCTTTCTTT. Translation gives CAGDRGLENTEAFF.

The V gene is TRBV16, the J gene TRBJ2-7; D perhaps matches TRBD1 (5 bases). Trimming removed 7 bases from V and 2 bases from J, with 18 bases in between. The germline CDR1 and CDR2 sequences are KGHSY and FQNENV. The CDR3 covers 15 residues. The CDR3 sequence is CASTPIRAETYEQYF. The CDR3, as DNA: TGTGCCAGCACCCCGATCAGGGCCGAAACCTACGAGCAGTACTTC.

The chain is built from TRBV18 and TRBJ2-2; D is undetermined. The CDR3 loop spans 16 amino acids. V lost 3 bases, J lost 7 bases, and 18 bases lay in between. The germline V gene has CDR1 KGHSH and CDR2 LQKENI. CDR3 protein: CASSPLDTYLGGELFF. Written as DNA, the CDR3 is TGTGCCAGCTCACCCTTAGACACCTATCTCGGCGGGGAGCTGTTTTTT.

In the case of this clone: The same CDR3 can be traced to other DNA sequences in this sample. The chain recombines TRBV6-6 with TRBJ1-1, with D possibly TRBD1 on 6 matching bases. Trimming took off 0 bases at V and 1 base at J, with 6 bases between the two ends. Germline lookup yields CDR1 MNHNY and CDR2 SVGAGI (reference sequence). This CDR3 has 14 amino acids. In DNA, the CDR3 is TGTGCCAGCAGTTACTCACAGGGGAACACTGAAGCTTTCTTT. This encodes CASSYSQGNTEAFF.

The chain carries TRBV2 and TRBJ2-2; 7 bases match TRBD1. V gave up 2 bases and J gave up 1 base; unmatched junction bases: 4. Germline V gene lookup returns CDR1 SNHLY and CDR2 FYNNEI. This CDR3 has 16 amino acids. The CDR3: CASSEIGTENTGELFF. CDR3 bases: TGTGCCAGCAGTGAAATTGGGACAGAGAACACCGGGGAGCTGTTTTTT.

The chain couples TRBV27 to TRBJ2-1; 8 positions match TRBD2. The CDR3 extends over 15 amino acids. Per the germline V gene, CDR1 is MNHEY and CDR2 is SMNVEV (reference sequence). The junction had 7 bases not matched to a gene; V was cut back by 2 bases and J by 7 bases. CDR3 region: CASSLGAGGTNEQFF. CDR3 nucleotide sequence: TGTGCCAGCAGTTTAGGTGCGGGAGGTACGAATGAGCAGTTCTTC.

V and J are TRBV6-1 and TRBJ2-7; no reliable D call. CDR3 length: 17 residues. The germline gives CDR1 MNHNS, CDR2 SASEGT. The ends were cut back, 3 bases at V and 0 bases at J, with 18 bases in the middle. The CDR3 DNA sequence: TGTGCCAGCAGTGATCCATTAATCCAGGATCCCTCCTACGAGCAGTACTTC. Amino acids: CASSDPLIQDPSYEQYF.

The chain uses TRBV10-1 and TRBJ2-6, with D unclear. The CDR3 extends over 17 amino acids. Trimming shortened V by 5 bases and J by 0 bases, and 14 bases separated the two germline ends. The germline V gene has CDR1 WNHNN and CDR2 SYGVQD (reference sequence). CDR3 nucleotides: TGCGCCAGCAGTCCAACAGTTCCTTTCTCTGGGGCCAACGTCCTGACTTTC. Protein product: CASSPTVPFSGANVLTF.

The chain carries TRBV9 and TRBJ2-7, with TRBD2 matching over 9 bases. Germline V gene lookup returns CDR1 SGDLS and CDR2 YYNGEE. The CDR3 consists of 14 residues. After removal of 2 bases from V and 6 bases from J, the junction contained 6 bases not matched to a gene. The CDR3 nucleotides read TGTGCCAGCAGCGTCGGGACTAGCCTTACCGAGCAGTACTTC. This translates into CASSVGTSLTEQYF.

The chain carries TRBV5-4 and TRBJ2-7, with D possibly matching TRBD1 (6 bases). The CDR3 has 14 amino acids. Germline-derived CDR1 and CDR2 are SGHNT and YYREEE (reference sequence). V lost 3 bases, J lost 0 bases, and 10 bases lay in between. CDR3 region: CASSSDRNSYEQYF. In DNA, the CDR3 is TGTGCCAGCAGCTCCGACAGGAACTCCTACGAGCAGTACTTC.

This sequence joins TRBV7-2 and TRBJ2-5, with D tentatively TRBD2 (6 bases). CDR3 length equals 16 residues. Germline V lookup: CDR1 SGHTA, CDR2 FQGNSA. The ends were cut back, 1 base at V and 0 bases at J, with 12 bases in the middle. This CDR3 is CASSLDGGTYQETQYF. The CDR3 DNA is TGTGCCAGCAGCTTAGATGGGGGGACGTACCAAGAGACCCAGTACTTC.

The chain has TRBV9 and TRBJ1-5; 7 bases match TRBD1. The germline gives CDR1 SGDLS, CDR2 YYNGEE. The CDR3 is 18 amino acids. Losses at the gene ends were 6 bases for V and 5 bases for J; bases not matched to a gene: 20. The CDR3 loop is CASNTGTDVELHDQPQHF. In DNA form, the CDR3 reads TGTGCCAGCAATACCGGGACAGATGTAGAATTGCACGATCAGCCCCAGCATTTT.

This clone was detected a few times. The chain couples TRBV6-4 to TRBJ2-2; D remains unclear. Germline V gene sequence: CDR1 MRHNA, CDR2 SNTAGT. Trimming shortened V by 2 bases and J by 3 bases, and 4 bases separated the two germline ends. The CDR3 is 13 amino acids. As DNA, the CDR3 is TGTGCCAGCAGTGACCGGGACACCGGGGAGCTGTTTTTT. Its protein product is CASSDRDTGELFF.

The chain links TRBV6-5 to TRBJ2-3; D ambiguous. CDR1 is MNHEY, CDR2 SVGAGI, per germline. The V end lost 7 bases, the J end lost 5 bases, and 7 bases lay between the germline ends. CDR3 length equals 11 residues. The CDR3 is CASIFLDTQYF. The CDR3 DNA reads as TGTGCCAGCATCTTCTTAGATACGCAGTATTTT.

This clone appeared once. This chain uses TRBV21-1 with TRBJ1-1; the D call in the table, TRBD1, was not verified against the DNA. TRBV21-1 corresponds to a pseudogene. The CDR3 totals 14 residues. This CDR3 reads CASRTDRANTEAFF. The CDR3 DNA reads TGTGCCAGCAGAACCGACAGGGCGAACACTGAAGCTTTCTTT.

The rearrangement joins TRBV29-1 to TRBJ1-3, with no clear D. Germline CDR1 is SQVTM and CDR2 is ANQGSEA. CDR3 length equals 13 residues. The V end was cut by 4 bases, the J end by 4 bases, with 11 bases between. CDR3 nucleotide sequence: TGCAGCGTTGGAGTGGTAAAAGGAAACACCATATATTTT. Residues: CSVGVVKGNTIYF.

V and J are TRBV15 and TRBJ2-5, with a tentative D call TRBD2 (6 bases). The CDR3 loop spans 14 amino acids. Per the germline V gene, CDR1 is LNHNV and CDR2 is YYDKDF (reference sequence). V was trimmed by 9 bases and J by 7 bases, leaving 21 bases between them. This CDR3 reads CATNMGGGVGTQYF. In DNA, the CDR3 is TGTGCCACTAATATGGGGGGAGGCGTAGGGACCCAGTACTTC.

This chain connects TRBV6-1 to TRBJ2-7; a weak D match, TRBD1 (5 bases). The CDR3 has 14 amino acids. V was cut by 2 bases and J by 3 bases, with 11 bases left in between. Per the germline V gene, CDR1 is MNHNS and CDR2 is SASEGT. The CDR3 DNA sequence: TGTGCCAGCAGTGAATATCAGGGCGGCTACGAGCAGTACTTC. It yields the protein CASSEYQGGYEQYF.